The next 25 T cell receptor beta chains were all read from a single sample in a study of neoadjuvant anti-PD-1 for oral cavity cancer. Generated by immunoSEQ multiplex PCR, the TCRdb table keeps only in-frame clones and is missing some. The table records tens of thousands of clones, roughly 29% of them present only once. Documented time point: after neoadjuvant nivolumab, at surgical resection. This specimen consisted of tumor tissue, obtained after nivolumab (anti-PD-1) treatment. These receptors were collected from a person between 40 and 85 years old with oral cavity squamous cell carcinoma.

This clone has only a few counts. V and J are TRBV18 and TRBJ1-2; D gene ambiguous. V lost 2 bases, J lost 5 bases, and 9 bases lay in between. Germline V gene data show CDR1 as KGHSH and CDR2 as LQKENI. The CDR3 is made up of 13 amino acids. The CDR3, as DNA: TGTGCCAGCTCACCAAAACGAGAGTATGGCTACACCTTC. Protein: CASSPKREYGYTF.

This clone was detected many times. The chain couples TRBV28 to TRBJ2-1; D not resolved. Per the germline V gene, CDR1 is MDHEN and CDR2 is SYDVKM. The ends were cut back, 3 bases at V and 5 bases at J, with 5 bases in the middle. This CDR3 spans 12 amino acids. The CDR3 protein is CASSLRHNEQFF. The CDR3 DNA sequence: TGTGCCAGCAGTTTGCGGCACAATGAGCAGTTCTTC.

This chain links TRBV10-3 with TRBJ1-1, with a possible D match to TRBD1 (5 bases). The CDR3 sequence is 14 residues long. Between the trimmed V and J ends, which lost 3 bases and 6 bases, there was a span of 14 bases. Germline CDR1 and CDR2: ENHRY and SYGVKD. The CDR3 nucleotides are TGTGCCATCAGTGATACCGGGCAGGGCTCTGAAGCTTTCTTT. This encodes CAISDTGQGSEAFF.

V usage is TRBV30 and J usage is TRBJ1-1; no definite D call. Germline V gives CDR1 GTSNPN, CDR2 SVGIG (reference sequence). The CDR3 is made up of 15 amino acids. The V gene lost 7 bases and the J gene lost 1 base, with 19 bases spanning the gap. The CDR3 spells CAFRRGRLGNTEAFF. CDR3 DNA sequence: TGTGCCTTCCGCCGGGGTCGGTTGGGGAACACTGAAGCTTTCTTT. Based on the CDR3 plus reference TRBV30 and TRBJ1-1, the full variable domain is SQTIHQWPATLVQPVGSPLSLECTVEGTSNPNLYWYRQAAGRGLQLLFYSVGIGQISSEVPQNLSASRPQDRQFILSSKKLLLSDSGFYLCAFRRGRLGNTEAFFGQGTRLTVV.

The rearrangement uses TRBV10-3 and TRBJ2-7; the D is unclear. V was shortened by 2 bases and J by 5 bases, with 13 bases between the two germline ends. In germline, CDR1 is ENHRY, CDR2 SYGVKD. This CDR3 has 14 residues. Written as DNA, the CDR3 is TGTGCCATCAGTGAGAGGTGGGTTCAAGACGAGCAGTACTTC. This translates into CAISERWVQDEQYF.

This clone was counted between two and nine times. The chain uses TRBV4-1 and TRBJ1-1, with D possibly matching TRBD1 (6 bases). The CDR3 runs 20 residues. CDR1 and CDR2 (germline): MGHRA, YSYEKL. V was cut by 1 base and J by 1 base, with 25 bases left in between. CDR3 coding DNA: TGCGCCAGCAGCCAAGGGTCAGGACAGCACATTGTTTCGAGGAACACTGAAGCTTTCTTT. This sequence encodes CASSQGSGQHIVSRNTEAFF.

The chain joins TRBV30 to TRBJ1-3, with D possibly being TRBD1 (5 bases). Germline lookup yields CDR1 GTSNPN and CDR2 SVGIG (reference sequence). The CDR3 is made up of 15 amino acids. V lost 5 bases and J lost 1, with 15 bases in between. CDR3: CAWWGGESSGNTIYF. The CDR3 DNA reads TGTGCCTGGTGGGGCGGAGAGTCTTCTGGAAACACCATATATTTT. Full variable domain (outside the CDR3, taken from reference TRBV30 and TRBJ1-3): SQTIHQWPATLVQPVGSPLSLECTVEGTSNPNLYWYRQAAGRGLQLLFYSVGIGQISSEVPQNLSASRPQDRQFILSSKKLLLSDSGFYLCAWWGGESSGNTIYFGEGSWLTVV.

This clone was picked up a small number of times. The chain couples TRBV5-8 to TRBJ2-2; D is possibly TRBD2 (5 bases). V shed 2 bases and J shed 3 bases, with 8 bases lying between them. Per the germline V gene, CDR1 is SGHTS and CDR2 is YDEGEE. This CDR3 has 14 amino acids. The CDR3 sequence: CASSFERDTGELFF. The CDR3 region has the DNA TGTGCCAGCAGCTTTGAGAGGGACACCGGGGAGCTGTTTTTT.

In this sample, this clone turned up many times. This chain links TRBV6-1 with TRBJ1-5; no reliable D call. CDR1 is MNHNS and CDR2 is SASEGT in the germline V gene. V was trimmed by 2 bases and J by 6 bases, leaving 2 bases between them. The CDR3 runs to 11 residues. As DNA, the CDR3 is TGTGCCAGCAGTGAATTTCAGCCCCAGCATTTT. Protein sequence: CASSEFQPQHF.

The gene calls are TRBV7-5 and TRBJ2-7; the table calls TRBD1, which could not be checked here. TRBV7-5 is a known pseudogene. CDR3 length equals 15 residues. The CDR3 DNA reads TGTGCCAGAAGCCAGGGGCAGGGGGGAGCGCATGGGCAGTACTTC. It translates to CARSQGQGGAHGQYF.

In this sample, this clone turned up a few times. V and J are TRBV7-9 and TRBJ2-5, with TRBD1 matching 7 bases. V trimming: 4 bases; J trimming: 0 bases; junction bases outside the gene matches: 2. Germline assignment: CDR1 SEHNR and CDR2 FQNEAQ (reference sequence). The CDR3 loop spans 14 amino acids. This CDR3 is CASSSQGYQETQYF. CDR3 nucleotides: TGTGCCAGCAGCTCACAGGGGTACCAAGAGACCCAGTACTTC. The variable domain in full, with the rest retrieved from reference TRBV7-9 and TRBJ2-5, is DTGVSQNPRHKITKRGQNVTFRCDPISEHNRLYWYRQTLGQGPEFLTYFQNEAQLEKSRLLSDRFSAERPKGSFSTLEIQRTEQGDSAMYLCASSSQGYQETQYFGPGTRLLVL.

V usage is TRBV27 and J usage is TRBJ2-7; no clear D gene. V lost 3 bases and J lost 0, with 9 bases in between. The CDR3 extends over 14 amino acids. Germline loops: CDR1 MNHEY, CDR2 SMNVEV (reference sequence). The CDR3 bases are TGTGCCAGCAGTTTGGGCGGCACCTCCTACGAGCAGTACTTC. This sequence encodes CASSLGGTSYEQYF.

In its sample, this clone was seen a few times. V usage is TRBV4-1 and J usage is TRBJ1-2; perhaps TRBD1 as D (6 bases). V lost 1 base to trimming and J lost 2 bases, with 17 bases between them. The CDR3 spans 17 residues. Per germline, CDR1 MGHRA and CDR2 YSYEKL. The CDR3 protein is CASSQVAGRGHNYGYTF. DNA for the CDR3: TGCGCCAGCAGCCAAGTGGCAGGACGGGGACACAACTATGGCTACACCTTC.

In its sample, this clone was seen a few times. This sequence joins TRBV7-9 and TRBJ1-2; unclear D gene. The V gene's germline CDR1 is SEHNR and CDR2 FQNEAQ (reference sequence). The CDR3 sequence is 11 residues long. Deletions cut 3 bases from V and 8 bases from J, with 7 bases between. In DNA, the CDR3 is TGTGCCAGCAGCTTTGAAAGAGGCTACACCTTC. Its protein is CASSFERGYTF.

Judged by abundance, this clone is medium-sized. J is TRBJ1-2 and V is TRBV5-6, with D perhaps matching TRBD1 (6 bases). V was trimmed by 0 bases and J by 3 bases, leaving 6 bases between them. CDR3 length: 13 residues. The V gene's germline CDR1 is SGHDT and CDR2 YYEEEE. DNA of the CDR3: TGTGCCAGCAGCTTGGACAGGGACTATGGCTACACCTTC. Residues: CASSLDRDYGYTF.

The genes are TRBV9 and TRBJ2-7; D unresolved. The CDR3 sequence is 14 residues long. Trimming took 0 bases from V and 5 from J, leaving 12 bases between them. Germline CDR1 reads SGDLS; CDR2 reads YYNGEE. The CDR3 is CASSVGRWTHEQYF. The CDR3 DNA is TGTGCCAGCAGCGTAGGGCGGTGGACCCACGAGCAGTACTTC.

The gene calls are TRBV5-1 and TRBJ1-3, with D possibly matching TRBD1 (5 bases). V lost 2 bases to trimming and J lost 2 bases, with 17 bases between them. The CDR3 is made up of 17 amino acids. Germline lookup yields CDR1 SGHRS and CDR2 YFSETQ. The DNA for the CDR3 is TGCGCCAGCAGCTTAGGTTTTTTACGGGGGGCTGGAAACACCATATATTTT. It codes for CASSLGFLRGAGNTIYF.

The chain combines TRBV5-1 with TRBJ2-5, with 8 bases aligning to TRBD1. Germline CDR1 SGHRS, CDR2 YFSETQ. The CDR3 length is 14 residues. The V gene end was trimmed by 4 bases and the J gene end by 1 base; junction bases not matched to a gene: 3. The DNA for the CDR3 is TGCGCCAGCAGCCTGGACAGGGTCCAAGAGACCCAGTACTTC. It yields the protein CASSLDRVQETQYF.

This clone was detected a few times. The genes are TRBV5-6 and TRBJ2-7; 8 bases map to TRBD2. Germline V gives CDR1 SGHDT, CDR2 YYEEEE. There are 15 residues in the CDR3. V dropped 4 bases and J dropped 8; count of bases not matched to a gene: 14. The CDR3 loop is CASSPRTSSLLKQYF. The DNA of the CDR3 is TGTGCCAGCAGCCCACGGACTAGCTCCCTTTTGAAGCAGTACTTC.

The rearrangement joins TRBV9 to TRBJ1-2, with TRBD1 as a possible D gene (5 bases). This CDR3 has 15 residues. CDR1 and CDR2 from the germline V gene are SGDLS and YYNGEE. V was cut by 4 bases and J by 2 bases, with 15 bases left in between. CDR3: CASSPQGGLNYGYTF. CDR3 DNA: TGTGCCAGCAGCCCCCAGGGAGGTCTAAACTATGGCTACACCTTC. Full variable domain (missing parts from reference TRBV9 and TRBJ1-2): DSGVTQTPKHLITATGQRVTLRCSPRSGDLSVYWYQQSLDQGLQFLIQYYNGEERAKGNILERFSAQQFPDLHSELNLSSLELGDSALYFCASSPQGGLNYGYTFGSGTRLTVV.

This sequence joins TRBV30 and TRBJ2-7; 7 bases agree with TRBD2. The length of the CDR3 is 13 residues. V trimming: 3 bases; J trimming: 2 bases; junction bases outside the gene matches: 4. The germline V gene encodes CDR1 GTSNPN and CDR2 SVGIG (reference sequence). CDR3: CAWSGTMTYEQYF. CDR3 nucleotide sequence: TGTGCCTGGAGCGGGACTATGACCTACGAGCAGTACTTC.

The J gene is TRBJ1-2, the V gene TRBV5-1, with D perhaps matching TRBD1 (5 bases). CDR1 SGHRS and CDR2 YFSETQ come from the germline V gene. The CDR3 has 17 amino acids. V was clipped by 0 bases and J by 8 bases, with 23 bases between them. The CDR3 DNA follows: TGCGCCAGCAGCTTGGCGACAGCCCGTCTCTCTGCGGCGGGCTACACCTTC. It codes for CASSLATARLSAAGYTF. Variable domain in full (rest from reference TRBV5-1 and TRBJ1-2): KAGVTQTPRYLIKTRGQQVTLSCSPISGHRSVSWYQQTPGQGLQFLFEYFSETQRNKGNFPGRFSGRQFSNSRSEMNVSTLELGDSALYLCASSLATARLSAAGYTFGSGTRLTVV.

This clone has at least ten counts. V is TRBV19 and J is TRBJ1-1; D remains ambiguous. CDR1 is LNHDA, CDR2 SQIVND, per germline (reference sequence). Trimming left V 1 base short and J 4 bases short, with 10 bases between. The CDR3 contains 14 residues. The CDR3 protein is CASSIGEGFTEAFF. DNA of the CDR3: TGTGCCAGTAGTATAGGGGAAGGGTTCACTGAAGCTTTCTTT.

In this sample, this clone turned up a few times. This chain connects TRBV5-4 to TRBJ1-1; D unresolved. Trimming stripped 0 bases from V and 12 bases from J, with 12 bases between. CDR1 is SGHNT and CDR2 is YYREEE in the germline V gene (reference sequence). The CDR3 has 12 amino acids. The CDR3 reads CASSLEQLETFF. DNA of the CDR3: TGTGCCAGCAGCTTGGAACAGTTAGAGACTTTCTTT.

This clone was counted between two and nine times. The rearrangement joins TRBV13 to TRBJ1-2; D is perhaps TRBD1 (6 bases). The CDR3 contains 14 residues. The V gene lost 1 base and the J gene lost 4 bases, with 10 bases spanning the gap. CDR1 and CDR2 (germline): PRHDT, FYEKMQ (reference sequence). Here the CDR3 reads CASSLESDSYGYTF. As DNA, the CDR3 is TGTGCCAGCAGCTTAGAGTCGGACAGCTATGGCTACACCTTC.